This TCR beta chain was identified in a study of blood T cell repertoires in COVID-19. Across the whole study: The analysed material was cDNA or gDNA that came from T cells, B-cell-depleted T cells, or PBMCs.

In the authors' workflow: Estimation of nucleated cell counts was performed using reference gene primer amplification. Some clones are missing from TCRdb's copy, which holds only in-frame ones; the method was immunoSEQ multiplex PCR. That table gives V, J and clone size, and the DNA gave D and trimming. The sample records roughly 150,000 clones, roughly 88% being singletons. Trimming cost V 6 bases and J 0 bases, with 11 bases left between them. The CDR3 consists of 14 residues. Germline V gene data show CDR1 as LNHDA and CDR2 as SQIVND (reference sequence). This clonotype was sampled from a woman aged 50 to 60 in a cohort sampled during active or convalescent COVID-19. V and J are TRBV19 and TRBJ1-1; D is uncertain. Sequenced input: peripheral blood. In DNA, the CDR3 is TGTGCCAGTAGGGCAGAAAACATGAACACTGAAGCTTTCTTT. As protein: CASRAENMNTEAFF.